The text below deals with one TCR beta chain. The antigen is undetermined. The data belong to a study of shared clonotypes between healthy human individuals. Findings and caveats of the study: With a few donors compared, around 4.7% of naive CD4 clonotypes were shared.

Clones were read by immunoSEQ multiplex PCR, and TCRdb kept only the in-frame ones, dropping some. The sample lists millions of clones; 80% to 95% were seen once. Material: naive CD4+ T cells from PBMCs. Subset specified: CD45RA+ positively selected. The origin of this receptor is a man aged 18 to 30 in good health. Some clones in this sample may be carry-over from other donors' samples.

The CDR3 DNA reads as TGTGCCAGCAGCCTCGGACTAGCGGGACTCAATGAGCAGTTCTTC. It specifies CASSLGLAGLNEQFF. The rearrangement joins TRBV14 to TRBJ2-1; 12 bases line up with TRBD2. Germline V lookup: CDR1 SGHDN, CDR2 FVKESK. After removal of 4 bases from V and 6 bases from J, the junction contained 4 bases not matched to a gene. There are 15 residues in the CDR3.